These 27 T cell receptor beta chains originate from one sample sequenced in a study of T cells in Graves' hyperthyroidism and ophthalmopathy. There were TCR beta CDR3 regions amplified from RNA transcripts. The HTBI primer set drove a first-round RT-PCR of the TCR CDR3. TCRdb recomputed calls from the multiplex PCR reads with MiXCR, one row per CDR3 protein. The data show 350,000 or so distinct CDR3 sequences, 20% to 25% seen once. Sequenced input: blood. These receptors all stem from a woman between 45 and 60 years old with Graves' hyperthyroidism.

This clonotype was found once. The chain carries TRBV4-1 and TRBJ2-2; D may be TRBD1 (5 bases). The V gene lost 0 bases and the J gene lost 7 bases, with 6 bases spanning the gap. The CDR3 is made up of 13 amino acids. The germline V gene has CDR1 MGHRA and CDR2 YSYEKL. CDR3 nucleotide sequence: TGCGCCAGCAGCCAAGATCAGGGCGGGGAGCTGTTTTTT. Amino acid sequence: CASSQDQGGELFF.

The rearrangement links TRBV18 to TRBJ1-2; TRBD1 aligns across 7 bases. Germline V gene lookup returns CDR1 KGHSH and CDR2 LQKENI. The length of the CDR3 is 14 residues. Trimming removed 5 bases from V and 0 bases from J; junction bases left unmatched: 3. DNA for the CDR3: TGTGCCAGCTCAGAGGGACAGTCTAACTATGGCTACACCTTC. It yields the protein CASSEGQSNYGYTF. Using reference TRBV18 and TRBJ1-2 for the parts outside the CDR3, the full variable domain is NAGVMQNPRHLVRRRGQEARLRCSPMKGHSHVYWYRQLPEEGLKFMVYLQKENIIDESGMPKERFSAEFPKEGPSILRIQQVVRGDSAAYFCASSEGQSNYGYTFGSGTRLTVV.

To note about this clonotype: At one of its ends the junction is not consistent with the germline gene, which may arise from a read error. The chain is built from TRBV6-6 and TRBJ1-5; D is undetermined. The length of the CDR3 is 16 residues. Per germline, CDR1 MNHNY and CDR2 SVGAGI (reference sequence). CDR3 amino acids: CASSYSSRVGNRPQHF. CDR3 bases: TGTGCCAGCAGTTACTCGTCAAGGGTAGGCAATCGGCCCCAGCATTTT.

This rearrangement joins TRBV6-1 to TRBJ1-2; perhaps TRBD1 as D (6 bases). This CDR3 is 13 amino acids long. Germline V gene sequence: CDR1 MNHNS, CDR2 SASEGT. Between the trimmed V and J ends, which lost 4 bases and 4 bases, there was a span of 10 bases. The CDR3 nucleotides read TGTGCCAGCAGTGGCACAGGGTTCTATGGCTACACCTTC. Residues: CASSGTGFYGYTF.

This clonotype has more than one count but fewer than ten. This may stem from a read error, because a much larger clone lies one nucleotide away. J is TRBJ1-1 and V is TRBV28; D is undetermined. Germline V lookup: CDR1 MDHEN, CDR2 SYDVKM. This CDR3 contains 15 residues. CDR3 sequence reads: CASSLNPGSNTETFF. The CDR3 DNA follows: TGTGCCAGCAGTTTAAACCCCGGCTCCAACACTGAAACTTTCTTT.

This clonotype was observed many times. The gene calls are TRBV11-3 and TRBJ2-3; D could derive from TRBD1 or TRBD2 (5 bases each). The CDR3 totals 16 residues. Trimming removed 5 bases from V and 1 base from J, with 16 bases in between. Germline CDR1 reads SGHNT; CDR2 reads YENEEA. As DNA, the CDR3 is TGTGCCAGCAGCCCCGGTCGGGGCTCAGGCACAGATACGCAGTATTTT. Protein sequence: CASSPGRGSGTDTQYF.

Many counts were recorded for this clonotype. The chain is built from TRBV20-1 and TRBJ1-4; 7 bases match TRBD1. Germline CDR1 reads DFQATT; CDR2 reads SNEGSKA (reference sequence). This CDR3 is 13 amino acids long. The V segment lost 8 bases and the J segment 7 bases; nucleotides outside the gene matches: 10. CDR3 sequence: CSPDRDLGEKLFF. In DNA form, the CDR3 reads TGCAGTCCCGACAGGGATCTCGGTGAAAAACTGTTTTTT.

This clonotype has only a few counts. The rearrangement uses TRBV6-5 and TRBJ2-3, with TRBD2 identical over 11 bases. Losses at the gene ends were 0 bases for V and 7 bases for J; bases not matched to a gene: 3. CDR3 length: 15 residues. Germline CDR1 and CDR2: MNHEY and SVGAGI. The CDR3: CASSYSGTSGYTQYF. The CDR3 DNA follows: TGTGCCAGCAGTTACTCCGGGACTAGCGGCTATACGCAGTATTTT.

In this sample, this clonotype turned up a few times. The junction departs from the called germline gene at one end, perhaps through a read error. The chain links TRBV7-9 to TRBJ2-7, with 7 bases that match TRBD1. The CDR3 covers 14 residues. In germline, CDR1 is SEHNR, CDR2 FQNEAQ (reference sequence). CDR3 nucleotide sequence: TGTGCCAGCAGCCTAGCCGGGACAGACTACGAGCAGTACTTC. It specifies CASSLAGTDYEQYF.

The chain links TRBV29-1 to TRBJ2-1, with a possible D match to TRBD1 (6 bases). The CDR3 is 13 amino acids. V gave up 1 base and J gave up 9 bases, with 13 bases separating them. Germline CDR1 is SQVTM and CDR2 is ANQGSEA. This CDR3 reads CSVEAFTGPEQFF. The DNA for the CDR3 is TGCAGCGTTGAAGCCTTTACAGGGCCTGAGCAGTTCTTC.

At least ten counts were recorded for this clonotype. This chain connects TRBV24-1 to TRBJ2-1; 15 nucleotides agree with TRBD2. The trim removed 1 base at V and 7 bases at J, leaving 4 bases unmatched. CDR3 length equals 17 residues. Germline CDR1 and CDR2: KGHDR and SFDVKD. The chain's CDR3 is CATSDLTGTSGRNEQFF. In DNA, the CDR3 is TGTGCCACCAGTGATTTAACCGGGACTAGCGGGAGGAATGAGCAGTTCTTC.

J is TRBJ1-6 and V is TRBV20-1; TRBD1 might be the D (6 bases). CDR1 and CDR2 (germline): DFQATT, SNEGSKA (reference sequence). Trimming cost V 0 bases and J 5 bases, with 11 bases left between them. The CDR3 has 15 amino acids. Written as DNA, the CDR3 is TGCAGTGCTAGAGATTCAGGGGCCAATAATTCACCCCTCCACTTT. It translates to CSARDSGANNSPLHF.

This clonotype was counted between two and nine times. This chain links TRBV2 with TRBJ1-6; TRBD1 is a possible D gene (5 bases). Trimming took 3 bases from V and 7 from J, leaving 10 bases between them. This CDR3 is 14 amino acids long. The germline gives CDR1 SNHLY, CDR2 FYNNEI. CDR3 nucleotides: TGTGCCAGCAGTGAGGGGACGGGAAATTCACCCCTCCACTTT. Translating it yields CASSEGTGNSPLHF.

This clonotype came up many times. The rearrangement links TRBV29-1 to TRBJ2-7, with a weak D call TRBD2 (5 bases). Trimming left V 4 bases short and J 3 bases short, with 16 bases between. The germline gives CDR1 SQVTM, CDR2 ANQGSEA. The CDR3 totals 14 residues. In nucleotides, the CDR3 is TGCAGCGTTGGTACTTTTCCGGGATTCTACGAGCAGTACTTC. Translated, it gives CSVGTFPGFYEQYF.

Ten or more counts support this clonotype. The chain combines TRBV11-2 with TRBJ2-3; D not certain. The CDR3 loop spans 11 amino acids. Germline loops: CDR1 SGHAT, CDR2 FQNNGV. The V and J ends lost 5 bases and 2 bases respectively, with 2 bases between them. Written as DNA, the CDR3 is TGTGCCAGCAGCACCACAGATACGCAGTATTTT. It specifies CASSTTDTQYF.

The table lists this clonotype with many counts. The J gene is TRBJ1-1, the V gene TRBV4-1; D is perhaps TRBD1 (5 bases). CDR1 and CDR2 from the germline V gene are MGHRA and YSYEKL. The V end was cut by 6 bases, the J end by 4 bases, with 12 bases between. The CDR3 has 13 amino acids. The CDR3 sequence: CASSKTGGTEAFF. CDR3 bases: TGCGCCAGCAGTAAGACGGGGGGCACTGAAGCTTTCTTT.

This clonotype appeared a few times. The gene calls are TRBV28 and TRBJ1-3; no clear D. This CDR3 is 13 amino acids long. The V end was cut by 10 bases, the J end by 4 bases, with 14 bases between. Germline V CDR1 and CDR2: MDHEN, SYDVKM. The CDR3 is CATQTSAGNTIYF. In DNA, the CDR3 is TGTGCCACCCAAACGAGCGCCGGAAACACCATATATTTT.

V gene TRBV20-1 combines with J gene TRBJ2-7; 15 bases agree with TRBD2. This CDR3 comprises 16 residues. Trimming cost V 1 base and J 4 bases; bases outside gene matches: 5. Per the germline V gene, CDR1 is DFQATT and CDR2 is SNEGSKA (reference sequence). CDR3 sequence: CSARGTSGGARYEQYF. For the CDR3, the DNA is TGCAGTGCTAGAGGGACTAGCGGGGGGGCGCGTTACGAGCAGTACTTC.

The chain joins TRBV14 to TRBJ2-5; a weak D match, TRBD2 (6 bases). Trimming stripped 6 bases from V and 5 bases from J, with 19 bases between. The germline CDR1 and CDR2 sequences are SGHDN and FVKESK. CDR3 size: 15 residues. The CDR3 DNA sequence: TGTGCCAGCAGTCCCGAGCCGGAGGGTTCGGAGACCCAGTACTTC. It translates to CASSPEPEGSETQYF. The full variable domain, its missing parts supplied by reference TRBV14 and TRBJ2-5, is EAGVTQFPSHSVIEKGQTVTLRCDPISGHDNLYWYRRVMGKEIKFLLHFVKESKQDESGMPNNRFLAERTGGTYSTLKVQPAELEDSGVYFCASSPEPEGSETQYFGPGTRLLVL.

This rearrangement joins TRBV11-2 to TRBJ2-7, with D possibly being TRBD1 (5 bases). Trimming took off 3 bases at V and 6 bases at J, with 18 bases between the two ends. CDR3 size: 15 residues. Germline-derived CDR1 and CDR2 are SGHAT and FQNNGV. This CDR3 is CASSFNVRAWREQYF. CDR3 in DNA: TGTGCCAGCAGCTTCAACGTCAGGGCCTGGCGCGAGCAGTACTTC.

This clonotype showed up just a few times. The V call is TRBV7-9, the J call TRBJ1-1; D remains ambiguous. The CDR3 length is 15 residues. The germline V gene has CDR1 SEHNR and CDR2 FQNEAQ (reference sequence). V was shortened by 5 bases and J by 1 base, with 14 bases between the two germline ends. CDR3 amino acids: CASSPWTRRNTEAFF. CDR3 DNA sequence: TGTGCCAGCAGCCCGTGGACTCGAAGGAACACTGAAGCTTTCTTT. Combining the CDR3 with reference TRBV7-9 and TRBJ1-1 gives the whole variable domain DTGVSQNPRHKITKRGQNVTFRCDPISEHNRLYWYRQTLGQGPEFLTYFQNEAQLEKSRLLSDRFSAERPKGSFSTLEIQRTEQGDSAMYLCASSPWTRRNTEAFFGQGTRLTVV.

The J gene is TRBJ2-7, the V gene TRBV28; D uncertain. CDR1 MDHEN and CDR2 SYDVKM come from the germline V gene. With 5 bases removed from V and 0 bases from J, the gap between germline ends came to 14 bases. The CDR3 loop spans 15 amino acids. CDR3 protein: CASSMSTVSSYEQYF. The CDR3 coding sequence is TGTGCCAGCAGTATGTCTACGGTTAGCTCCTACGAGCAGTACTTC.

This clonotype has a single count. This may stem from a read error, because a much larger clone lies one nucleotide away. The chain joins TRBV12-3 or TRBV12-4 to TRBJ1-4; the match to TRBD1 covers 10 bases. V shed 4 bases and J 7 bases; nucleotides not matched to a gene: 0. The CDR3 contains 13 residues. In DNA, the CDR3 is TGTGCCAGCAGTTGGACAGGGGGTGAAAAACTGTTTTTT. Translating gives CASSWTGGEKLFF.

This clonotype has just a few counts. The chain is built from TRBV20-1 and TRBJ2-7; tentatively, D is TRBD1 (6 bases). CDR1 is DFQATT and CDR2 is SNEGSKA in the germline V gene (reference sequence). This CDR3 comprises 16 residues. With 0 bases removed from V and 0 bases from J, the gap between germline ends came to 15 bases. CDR3 sequence (DNA): TGCAGTGCTAGAGATGTATCGAGGGGGACCTCCTACGAGCAGTACTTC. As protein: CSARDVSRGTSYEQYF.

This clonotype turned up a few times. The chain employs TRBV5-6 and TRBJ2-7; TRBD2 might be the D (6 bases). Germline V gene data show CDR1 as SGHDT and CDR2 as YYEEEE. The CDR3 is made up of 15 amino acids. Trimming pared 4 bases from V and 1 base from J, leaving 15 bases between. The CDR3 DNA reads as TGTGCCAGCAGCGGGTTGGCGGGGATATCCTACGAGCAGTACTTC. Translation gives CASSGLAGISYEQYF.

This clonotype was recorded many times. The DNA of the CDR3 is TGTGCCAGCAGTTTAGGGACGGGAGGCACCTCGGGTGAGCAGTTCTTC. As protein: CASSLGTGGTSGEQFF. The chain couples TRBV12-3 or TRBV12-4 to TRBJ2-1; TRBD2 aligns across 7 bases. The CDR3 is 16 residues long. With 1 base clipped from V and 9 bases from J, the junction kept 12 bases outside the gene matches.

There are many counts of this clonotype. The chain combines TRBV2 with TRBJ1-2; no firm D call. V dropped 4 bases and J dropped 2 bases, with 8 bases sitting between them. The CDR3 sequence is 13 residues long. Per the germline V gene, CDR1 is SNHLY and CDR2 is FYNNEI. In nucleotides, the CDR3 is TGTGCCAGCAGTGTCAGCCCCAACTATGGCTACACCTTC. It encodes CASSVSPNYGYTF.